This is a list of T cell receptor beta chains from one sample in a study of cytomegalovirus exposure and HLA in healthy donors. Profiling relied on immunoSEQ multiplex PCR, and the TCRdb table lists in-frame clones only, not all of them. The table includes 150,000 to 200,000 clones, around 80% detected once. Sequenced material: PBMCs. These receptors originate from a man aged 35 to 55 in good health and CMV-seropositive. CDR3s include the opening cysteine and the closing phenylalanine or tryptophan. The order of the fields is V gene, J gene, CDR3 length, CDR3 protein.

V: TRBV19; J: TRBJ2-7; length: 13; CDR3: CASRIQGVSEQYF
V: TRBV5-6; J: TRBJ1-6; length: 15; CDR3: CASSFRDRTNSPLHF
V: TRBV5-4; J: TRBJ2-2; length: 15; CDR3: CASSLIGASTGELFF
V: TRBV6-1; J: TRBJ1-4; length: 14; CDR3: CASQVEAINEKLFF
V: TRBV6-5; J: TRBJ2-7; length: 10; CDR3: CARGPAKQYF
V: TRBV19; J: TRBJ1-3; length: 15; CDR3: CASSQRTLSGNTIYF
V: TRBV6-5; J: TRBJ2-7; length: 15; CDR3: CASSYSIGGSVEQYF
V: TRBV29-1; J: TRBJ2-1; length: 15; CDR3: CSVVGVTSGGNEQFF
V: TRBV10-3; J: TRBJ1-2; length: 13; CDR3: CAISGTETYGYTF
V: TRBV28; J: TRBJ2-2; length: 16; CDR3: CASTLPGQANTGELFF
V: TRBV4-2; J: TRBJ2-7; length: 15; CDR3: CASSQDQLVSYEQYF
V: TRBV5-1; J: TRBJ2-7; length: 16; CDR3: CASSLGQLSGPYEQYF
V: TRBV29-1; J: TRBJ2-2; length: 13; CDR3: CSLPGQSTGELFF
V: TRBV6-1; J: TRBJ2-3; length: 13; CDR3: CASTLGGTDTQYF
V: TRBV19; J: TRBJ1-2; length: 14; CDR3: CASSIGKQSSGYTF
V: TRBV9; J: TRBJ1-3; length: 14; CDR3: CASSVGAGENTIYF
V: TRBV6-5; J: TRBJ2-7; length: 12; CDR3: CASSNPPGEQYF
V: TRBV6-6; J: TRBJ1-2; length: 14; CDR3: CASSRTGTGDGYTF
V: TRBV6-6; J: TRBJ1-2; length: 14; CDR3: CASTPGQGVRGYTF
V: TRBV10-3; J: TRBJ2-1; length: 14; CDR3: CAISEGLAGFEQFF
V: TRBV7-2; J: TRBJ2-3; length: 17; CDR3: CASSLVGSGGGADTQYF
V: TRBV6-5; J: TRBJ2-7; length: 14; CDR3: CASSYGTGTYEQYF